The present T cell receptor (beta chain) was sequenced within a study of shared clonotypes between healthy human individuals. CDR1 and CDR2 from the germline V gene are MDHEN and SYDVKM. This CDR3 has 17 residues. V was pared by 5 bases and J by 4 bases, with 18 bases between. Using immunoSEQ multiplex PCR, the repertoire was profiled, and TCRdb retains in-frame clones only, with some absent. The sample holds fewer than 1.6 million clones; 98% are singletons and the top ten take around 0.38%. Study-wide results and caveats: The four-donor shared clonotypes exceeded non-shared clonotypes in generation probability, with non-shared ones scoring lower. Several donors showed sharing of around 5% of naive CD4 clonotypes.

Comment on this clone: The antigen is undetermined.

The chain couples TRBV28 to TRBJ2-6, with D tentatively TRBD2 (5 bases). The TCR was taken from a man aged 30 to 39 in good health. The sequencing input was naive CD4+ T cells sorted from blood. Stated subset: CD45RA+ positively selected. The CDR3 coding sequence is TGTGCCAGCAGTACTAGTCGGGGAGCGTGGGGGGCCAACGTCCTGACTTTC. This translates into CASSTSRGAWGANVLTF. The full variable domain, with the rest looked up from reference TRBV28 and TRBJ2-6, is DVKVTQSSRYLVKRTGEKVFLECVQDMDHENMFWYRQDPGLGLRLIYFSYDVKMKEKGDIPEGYSVSREKKERFSLILESASTNQTSMYLCASSTSRGAWGANVLTFGAGSRLTVL.